This TCR beta chain came from a study of cytomegalovirus exposure and HLA in healthy donors. Notes on the study in general: Several V segments, TRBV6-2 and TRBV6-3 among them, could not be told apart and were dropped. TCR beta V segments were, for the most part, productive about 87% or about 30% of the time in an earlier analysis.

Among the donors, all were healthy bone marrow donors. PCR employed 60 Vbeta and 13 Jbeta primers. How the authors handled the data: Later, tens of millions of unique TCR beta chains were counted in an analysis, and some 10 million of them were shared. Only in-frame clones appear in the TCRdb table, and some are missing; sequencing was by immunoSEQ multiplex PCR. The D gene and trimming were derived from the DNA, and the V and J assignments and clone size from that table. Here the sample table reports about 120,000 clones. Germline V gene data show CDR1 as SGHTA and CDR2 as FQGNSA. The CDR3 is 15 amino acids. With 3 bases removed from V and 1 base from J, the gap between germline ends came to 12 bases. Comments on this clone: Its antigen is currently unknown.

Sequenced material: PBMCs. This clonotype was obtained from a young man in good health and CMV-seronegative. The chain links TRBV7-2 to TRBJ1-2; D possibly corresponds to TRBD1 (5 bases). The CDR3 loop reads CASSFRDSFNYGYTF. In DNA form, the CDR3 reads TGTGCCAGCAGCTTCAGGGACTCCTTTAACTATGGCTACACCTTC.